Listed below are T cell receptor beta chains from one sample, sequenced in a study of HIV-infected patients and healthy controls. MiXCR, run by TCRdb on the 5' RACE reads, gives a single entry per CDR3 protein. In the table there are around 64,000 distinct CDR3 sequences, about 17% of which are singletons. The sequenced sample consisted of CD4+ T cells from blood. The receptors were sampled from a human donor in good health. CDR3s include the opening cysteine and the closing phenylalanine or tryptophan. Each record gives: V gene, J gene, D gene, clone size, CDR3 protein, CDR3 DNA. D genes are given only for firm matches. Only part of the rows carry a size: once, few, many, or a class if the clone is expanded.

V gene: TRBV5-4
J gene: TRBJ2-5
D gene: TRBD1
clone size: NA
CDR3 protein: CASSSGQKQETQYF
CDR3 DNA: TGTGCCAGCAGCTCGGGACAGAAGCAAGAGACCCAGTACTTC

V gene: TRBV7-2
J gene: TRBJ2-5
D gene: TRBD2
clone size: NA
CDR3 protein: CASSLMVAGPQETQYF
CDR3 DNA: TGTGCCAGCAGCTTAATGGTAGCGGGGCCCCAAGAGACCCAGTACTTC

V gene: TRBV29-1
J gene: TRBJ2-1
D gene: TRBD2
clone size: few
CDR3 protein: CSGLAGVKVHEQFF
CDR3 DNA: TGCAGCGGCCTAGCGGGAGTCAAGGTCCATGAGCAGTTCTTC

V gene: TRBV6-5
J gene: TRBJ2-3
D gene: TRBD1
clone size: NA
CDR3 protein: CASRQAPGQGTDTQYF
CDR3 DNA: TGTGCCAGCAGACAAGCTCCGGGACAGGGGACAGATACGCAGTATTTT

V gene: TRBV25-1
J gene: TRBJ2-2
D gene: NA
clone size: many
CDR3 protein: CASSAPDDRDRPRELFF
CDR3 DNA: TGTGCCAGCAGTGCGCCCGACGACAGAGATCGTCCCCGGGAGCTGTTTTTT

V gene: TRBV9
J gene: TRBJ1-3
D gene: TRBD1
clone size: many
CDR3 protein: CASSPATGGFGNTIYF
CDR3 DNA: TGTGCCAGCAGCCCCGCGACAGGGGGCTTTGGAAACACCATATATTTT

V gene: TRBV6-6
J gene: TRBJ2-3
D gene: NA
clone size: NA
CDR3 protein: CASSYGTGGGTDTQYF
CDR3 DNA: TGTGCCAGCAGTTATGGGACCGGCGGGGGCACAGATACGCAGTATTTT

V gene: TRBV7-2
J gene: TRBJ2-7
D gene: NA
clone size: many
CDR3 protein: CASSKGPLNEQYF
CDR3 DNA: TGTGCCAGCAGCAAGGGACCACTTAACGAGCAGTACTTC

V gene: TRBV6-2/TRBV6-3
J gene: TRBJ1-5
D gene: NA
clone size: few
CDR3 protein: CASRSDRNYQPQHF
CDR3 DNA: TGTGCCAGCAGATCCGACAGGAACTATCAGCCCCAGCATTTT

V gene: TRBV11-1
J gene: TRBJ2-3
D gene: NA
clone size: few
CDR3 protein: CASSLSRADTQYF
CDR3 DNA: TGTGCCAGCAGCTTGTCCAGGGCGGATACGCAGTATTTT

V gene: TRBV5-1
J gene: TRBJ1-1
D gene: NA
clone size: many
CDR3 protein: CASKFDPPPGNTEAFF
CDR3 DNA: TGCGCCAGCAAGTTCGACCCACCCCCAGGGAACACTGAAGCTTTCTTT

V gene: TRBV20-1
J gene: TRBJ2-5
D gene: TRBD1
clone size: few
CDR3 protein: CSASPATGVGQETQYF
CDR3 DNA: TGCAGTGCTAGTCCGGCGACAGGGGTTGGACAAGAGACCCAGTACTTC

V gene: TRBV18
J gene: TRBJ1-1
D gene: NA
clone size: NA
CDR3 protein: CASSHGQLTGTEAFF
CDR3 DNA: TGTGCCAGCTCACACGGTCAACTCACGGGGACTGAAGCTTTCTTT

V gene: TRBV11-2
J gene: TRBJ2-7
D gene: NA
clone size: few
CDR3 protein: CASSLVPYEQYF
CDR3 DNA: TGTGCCAGCAGCTTAGTCCCCTACGAGCAGTACTTC

V gene: TRBV6-1
J gene: TRBJ2-7
D gene: NA
clone size: NA
CDR3 protein: CASSVGVPADEQYF
CDR3 DNA: TGTGCCAGCAGTGTAGGGGTTCCGGCCGACGAGCAGTACTTC

V gene: TRBV15
J gene: TRBJ1-3
D gene: NA
clone size: NA
CDR3 protein: CATSRLGGSGNTIYF
CDR3 DNA: TGTGCCACCAGCAGACTAGGGGGGTCAGGCAACACCATATATTTT

V gene: TRBV10-3
J gene: TRBJ2-3
D gene: NA
clone size: NA
CDR3 protein: CAIGGTSTDTQYF
CDR3 DNA: TGTGCCATCGGCGGAACTAGCACAGATACGCAGTATTTT

V gene: TRBV20-1
J gene: TRBJ1-2
D gene: NA
clone size: many
CDR3 protein: CSARVQGAPGYTF
CDR3 DNA: TGCAGTGCTAGAGTCCAGGGCGCCCCTGGCTACACCTTC

V gene: TRBV20-1
J gene: TRBJ2-5
D gene: NA
clone size: few
CDR3 protein: CSARRETQYF
CDR3 DNA: TGCAGTGCTAGGCGGGAGACCCAGTACTTC

V gene: TRBV29-1
J gene: TRBJ1-1
D gene: NA
clone size: NA
CDR3 protein: CSVGSGAEAFF
CDR3 DNA: TGCAGCGTTGGGTCGGGGGCTGAAGCTTTCTTT

V gene: TRBV6-2/TRBV6-3
J gene: TRBJ2-5
D gene: NA
clone size: few
CDR3 protein: CASSLLGDQETQYF
CDR3 DNA: TGTGCCAGCAGTCTCCTGGGGGACCAAGAGACCCAGTACTTC

V gene: TRBV2
J gene: TRBJ1-5
D gene: NA
clone size: medium-sized
CDR3 protein: CASSGQMSNQPQHF
CDR3 DNA: TGTGCCAGCAGTGGTCAGATGAGCAATCAGCCCCAGCATTTT

V gene: TRBV30
J gene: TRBJ2-2
D gene: NA
clone size: few
CDR3 protein: CAWSDGPGELFF
CDR3 DNA: TGTGCCTGGAGTGATGGACCCGGGGAGCTGTTTTTT

V gene: TRBV13
J gene: TRBJ2-7
D gene: TRBD2
clone size: NA
CDR3 protein: CASAYTTAGGPREQYF
CDR3 DNA: TGTGCCAGCGCATACACCACAGCGGGAGGGCCGCGCGAGCAGTACTTC

V gene: TRBV19
J gene: TRBJ2-3
D gene: TRBD1
clone size: few
CDR3 protein: CASRPGQAKYTQYF
CDR3 DNA: TGTGCCAGTAGACCGGGACAGGCTAAATATACGCAGTATTTT

V gene: TRBV25-1
J gene: TRBJ1-1
D gene: NA
clone size: few
CDR3 protein: CASSGLGYGPLDTEAFF
CDR3 DNA: TGTGCCAGCAGTGGTCTGGGGTACGGGCCTTTGGACACTGAAGCTTTCTTT

V gene: TRBV18
J gene: TRBJ2-1
D gene: NA
clone size: NA
CDR3 protein: CASSPMGGAGNEQFF
CDR3 DNA: TGTGCCAGCTCACCAATGGGGGGCGCGGGGAATGAGCAGTTCTTC